This is a list of T cell receptor beta chains from one sample in a study of cytomegalovirus exposure and HLA in healthy donors. The table came from immunoSEQ multiplex PCR; TCRdb's copy has only in-frame clones and leaves some out. The sample has around 300,000 clones, more than 55% seen once. Specimen: PBMCs. The receptors stem from a female donor in good health and CMV-seronegative. CDR3s leave out the opening cysteine and the closing phenylalanine or tryptophan.

v_call: TRBV5-1; j_call: TRBJ2-6; cdr3_aa: ASSLGPTGPGANVLT
v_call: TRBV29-1; j_call: TRBJ1-2; cdr3_aa: SVGTDRYGYT
v_call: TRBV28; j_call: TRBJ2-1; cdr3_aa: ASSSDRPSSYNEQF
v_call: TRBV5-1; j_call: TRBJ1-4; cdr3_aa: ASRLGQEGNEKLF
v_call: TRBV30; j_call: TRBJ1-6; cdr3_aa: AWEGTANSPLH
v_call: TRBV30; j_call: TRBJ2-3; cdr3_aa: AWSVPSGYTDTQY
v_call: TRBV7-9; j_call: TRBJ1-4; cdr3_aa: SSSVSGLGEKLF
v_call: TRBV6-6; j_call: TRBJ2-7; cdr3_aa: ASSYSGGFNEQY
v_call: TRBV2; j_call: TRBJ2-7; cdr3_aa: ASSGQGAGEQY
v_call: TRBV5-4; j_call: TRBJ2-7; cdr3_aa: ASSWGGLAGGGYEQY
v_call: TRBV19; j_call: TRBJ2-2; cdr3_aa: ASLNRGDTGELF
v_call: TRBV7-8; j_call: TRBJ2-3; cdr3_aa: ASSWWGGSSDTQY
v_call: TRBV6-1; j_call: TRBJ1-4; cdr3_aa: ASRLPESQKLF
v_call: TRBV28; j_call: TRBJ2-2; cdr3_aa: ASRGRAGVNTGELF
v_call: TRBV7-7; j_call: TRBJ2-5; cdr3_aa: ASSQGAGVSGETQY
v_call: TRBV7-9; j_call: TRBJ1-5; cdr3_aa: ASSPPTGEPQH
v_call: TRBV5-1; j_call: TRBJ2-7; cdr3_aa: ASSYDLSGNKGEQY
v_call: TRBV7-2; j_call: TRBJ2-7; cdr3_aa: ASSPTVPLYEQY
v_call: TRBV27; j_call: TRBJ1-1; cdr3_aa: ATRTGANTEAF
v_call: TRBV19; j_call: TRBJ1-1; cdr3_aa: ATAHRVNTEAF
v_call: TRBV30; j_call: TRBJ2-3; cdr3_aa: AWSKASGSPDTQY
v_call: TRBV28; j_call: TRBJ2-3; cdr3_aa: ASSLGLAGSTDTQY
v_call: TRBV4-1; j_call: TRBJ1-1; cdr3_aa: ASSQVGQGVGVMNTEAF
v_call: TRBV25-1; j_call: TRBJ1-2; cdr3_aa: ASSEGTGWRGGYT
v_call: TRBV28; j_call: TRBJ2-7; cdr3_aa: ASSLNGQAFSYEQY
v_call: TRBV27; j_call: TRBJ2-1; cdr3_aa: ASSLYPGASWDEQF
v_call: TRBV5-6; j_call: TRBJ1-3; cdr3_aa: ASSLGAVSSGNTIY
v_call: TRBV5-6; j_call: TRBJ2-1; cdr3_aa: ASSLGDRALYNEQF
v_call: TRBV10-1; j_call: TRBJ2-7; cdr3_aa: ASSESGLAGSSYEQY
v_call: TRBV5-1; j_call: TRBJ2-1; cdr3_aa: ASIPEGSSYNEQF
v_call: TRBV11-3; j_call: TRBJ2-1; cdr3_aa: ASSLRDEQF